The 14 T cell receptor beta chains below all came from one sample that was sequenced in a study of T cells after yellow fever vaccination. TCRdb re-analysed the 5' RACE reads in MiXCR, keeping a single row per CDR3 protein. Of about 340,000 distinct CDR3 sequences listed, 3% to 4.5% are singletons. Here the sequenced sample was PBMCs, taken 5 days after the yellow fever booster vaccination. These TCRs come from a man aged 18 to 29 who received the YFV17D yellow fever vaccine.

This clonotype was seen at least ten times. This rearrangement joins TRBV29-1 to TRBJ1-6; 9 nucleotides agree with TRBD1. This CDR3 spans 13 amino acids. Germline lookup yields CDR1 SQVTM and CDR2 ANQGSEA. J lost 7 bases, V lost 6 bases, and 4 bases had no gene match. CDR3 sequence (DNA): TGCAGCGTGGGACAGGGACAAAATTCACCCCTCCACTTT. It is translated as CSVGQGQNSPLHF.

The chain couples TRBV5-1 to TRBJ2-1; the D call may be TRBD1 or TRBD2 (5 bases each). In germline, CDR1 is SGHRS, CDR2 YFSETQ. Between the trimmed V and J ends, which lost 3 bases and 4 bases, there was a span of 14 bases. The CDR3 runs 15 residues. In nucleotides, the CDR3 is TGCGCCAGCAGCTCGCTTTGGGGGATTTACAATGAGCAGTTCTTC. It codes for CASSSLWGIYNEQFF.

The chain has TRBV6-2 or TRBV6-3 and TRBJ2-7; D might be TRBD2 (7 bases). CDR3 size: 14 residues. Germline V CDR1 and CDR2: MNHEY, SVGEGT. V shed 2 bases and J shed 2 bases, with 10 bases lying between them. CDR3 nucleotide sequence: TGTGCCAGCAGTTACAGGGAGGGGGCCTACGAGCAGTACGTC. The encoded protein is CASSYREGAYEQYV.

A few counts support this clonotype. V gene TRBV12-3 or TRBV12-4 combines with J gene TRBJ2-1; D unresolved. This CDR3 contains 12 residues. V gave up 6 bases and J gave up 1 base, with 4 bases separating them. The CDR3 DNA follows: TGTGCCAGCAGGCAATCCTACAATGAGCAGTTCTTC. This codes for CASRQSYNEQFF.

The V call is TRBV7-9, the J call TRBJ2-7, with D maybe TRBD2 (5 bases). Trimming left V 4 bases short and J 5 bases short, with 18 bases between. CDR3 length equals 15 residues. The germline CDR1 and CDR2 sequences are SEHNR and FQNEAQ (reference sequence). The CDR3 DNA reads TGTGCCAGCAGCTCAGGCCGCGGGTCAATCCACGAGCAGTACTTC. This gives the protein CASSSGRGSIHEQYF. The full variable domain, its missing parts supplied by reference TRBV7-9 and TRBJ2-7, is DTGVSQNPRHKITKRGQNVTFRCDPISEHNRLYWYRQTLGQGPEFLTYFQNEAQLEKSRLLSDRFSAERPKGSFSTLEIQRTEQGDSAMYLCASSSGRGSIHEQYFGPGTRLTVT.

Only a few counts were recorded for this clonotype. The rearrangement joins TRBV29-1 to TRBJ2-5; no reliable D call. The V gene lost 5 bases and the J gene lost 2 bases, with 15 bases spanning the gap. The CDR3 has 14 residues. CDR1 and CDR2 (germline): SQVTM, ANQGSEA. DNA of the CDR3: TGCAGCGTTTTACAGCTCTTGGGTCAAGAGACCCAGTACTTC. Its translation is CSVLQLLGQETQYF.

In this sample, this clonotype turned up many times. The chain is built from TRBV25-1 and TRBJ2-5; maybe TRBD2 (5 bases). The germline gives CDR1 MGHDK, CDR2 SYGVNS. V gave up 6 bases and J gave up 6 bases, with 17 bases separating them. This CDR3 contains 14 residues. CDR3 amino acids: CASSPAVNSKTQYF. The CDR3 region has the DNA TGTGCCAGCAGCCCAGCGGTCAATTCAAAGACCCAGTACTTC.

This clonotype was counted ten times or more. This chain connects TRBV7-8 to TRBJ2-7; perhaps TRBD1 as D (6 bases). The CDR3 loop spans 12 amino acids. V lost 8 bases, J lost 2 bases, and 10 bases lay in between. Germline V gene data show CDR1 as SGHVS and CDR2 as FQNEAQ. This CDR3 reads CASPKGAYEQYV. CDR3 DNA: TGTGCCAGCCCTAAGGGGGCCTACGAGCAGTACGTC.

This clonotype showed up many times. This chain uses TRBV6-2 or TRBV6-3 with TRBJ2-2; 11 positions agree with TRBD2. The length of the CDR3 is 16 residues. From germline, CDR1 is MNHEY and CDR2 SVGEGT. Germline trimming cut 6 bases from V and 1 base from J; bases unmatched to any gene: 4. CDR3 sequence (DNA): TGTGCCAGCAGACGACTAGCGGGGCAGAACACCGGGGAGCTGTTTTTT. Its translation is CASRRLAGQNTGELFF.

This clonotype was seen ten or more times. The V gene is TRBV4-1, the J gene TRBJ1-2; D might be TRBD1 (5 bases). The V gene's germline CDR1 is MGHRA and CDR2 YSYEKL. CDR3 length: 16 amino acids. V was pared by 4 bases and J by 4 bases, with 19 bases between. CDR3 DNA: TGCGCCAGCAGCCCAATCGGGACTCCCGGCGGCTATGGCTACACCTTC. Amino acids: CASSPIGTPGGYGYTF.

This clonotype was picked up many times. This rearrangement joins TRBV20-1 to TRBJ2-3; 15 nucleotides line up with TRBD2. There are 15 residues in the CDR3. The germline V gene has CDR1 DFQATT and CDR2 SNEGSKA (reference sequence). The V gene end was trimmed by 5 bases and the J gene end by 9 bases; junction bases not matched to a gene: 9. The CDR3 region has the DNA TGCAGTGCTGCCCAGGGACTAGCGGGGGGAGGGACGCAGTATTTT. Protein sequence: CSAAQGLAGGGTQYF.

Ten or more counts support this clonotype. The chain uses TRBV20-1 and TRBJ2-7, with TRBD2 matching 12 bases. This CDR3 is built from 13 residues. Germline-derived CDR1 and CDR2 are DFQATT and SNEGSKA (reference sequence). V lost 5 bases, J lost 3 bases, and 2 bases stayed unmatched. CDR3 nucleotide sequence: TGCAGTGCTCGACTAGCGGGGGTCTACGAGCAGTACTTC. Translated: CSARLAGVYEQYF.

The rearrangement joins TRBV4-2 to TRBJ1-4; 8 bases fit TRBD1. Germline V gene lookup returns CDR1 LGHNA and CDR2 YNFKEQ. With 2 bases clipped from V and 16 bases from J, the junction kept 9 bases outside the gene matches. The CDR3 has 13 amino acids. CDR3 sequence (DNA): TGTGCCAGCAGCCAAAAGACAGGGGAGAGTGAGTTTTTT. It encodes CASSQKTGESEFF.

This clonotype occurred a few times. CDR3 bases: TGTGCCAGCAGCTTAGCGGCGGGGGGGAACTACGAGCAGTACTTC. Residues: CASSLAAGGNYEQYF. The chain joins TRBV7-2 to TRBJ2-7; 9 bases fit TRBD2. Trimming at V came to 0 bases and at J to 3 bases, leaving 3 bases not matched to a gene. CDR3 length: 15 residues. CDR1 and CDR2 (germline): SGHTA, FQGNSA.